Shown below are 22 T cell receptor beta chains from a single sample sequenced in a study of a mutant IDH1 vaccine in newly diagnosed glioma. Stated time point: week 23, last vaccination. Doses consisted of 300 ug of mutant IDH1 20-mer peptide each, paired with topical imiquimod. Their antigens remain unidentified. The protocol was immunoSEQ multiplex PCR, while the TCRdb copy is restricted to in-frame clones and leaves out a portion. Counted here are 60,000 to 100,000 clones, 75% to 90% occurring once; the ten biggest clones make up 0.77%. Sequencing used PBMCs, obtained from a glioma patient whose treatment included an IDH1 peptide vaccine. The receptors derive from a woman between 50 and 59 years old with glioma.

V is TRBV28 and J is TRBJ2-3, with D hard to call. Germline loops: CDR1 MDHEN, CDR2 SYDVKM. The CDR3 loop spans 11 amino acids. Deletions cut 7 bases from V and 3 bases from J, with 5 bases between. This chain's CDR3 is CASTDTDTQYF. The DNA for the CDR3 is TGTGCCAGCACAGATACAGATACGCAGTATTTT.

Turning to this clone: One junction end does not reproduce the germline sequence, and a read error may be involved. J is TRBJ2-5 and V is TRBV7-7; weak D call: TRBD2 (6 bases). CDR1 SSHAT and CDR2 FNYEAQ come from the germline V gene (reference sequence). This CDR3 comprises 13 residues. The DNA of the CDR3 is TGTGCTAGCAGCCAGGACGGAGGGGAGACCCAGTACTTC. Amino acids: CASSQDGGETQYF.

V is TRBV7-2 and J is TRBJ2-1; 10 positions agree with TRBD2. CDR3 length: 16 amino acids. V dropped 5 bases and J dropped 4; count of bases not matched to a gene: 8. Germline V lookup: CDR1 SGHTA, CDR2 FQGNSA. CDR3 DNA sequence: TGTGCCAGCAGCCAAGCGGGAGGGCCCGGTTACAATGAGCAGTTCTTC. As protein: CASSQAGGPGYNEQFF.

The chain combines TRBV18 with TRBJ2-2, with TRBD2 matching over 8 bases. The CDR3 extends over 15 amino acids. V shed 1 base, J shed 7 bases, and the junction held 5 bases outside the gene matches. Germline loops: CDR1 KGHSH, CDR2 LQKENI. The DNA of the CDR3 is TGTGCCAGCTCACCACGGGATAGCGGGATCGGGGAGCTGTTTTTT. This sequence encodes CASSPRDSGIGELFF.

The CDR3 spells CASLPDTQYF. The CDR3 DNA reads TGTGCCAGCTTGCCAGATACGCAGTATTTT. The J gene is TRBJ2-3, the V gene TRBV2; unclear D gene. V dropped 8 bases and J dropped 4 bases, with 4 bases sitting between them. The CDR3 covers 10 residues. Germline assignment: CDR1 SNHLY and CDR2 FYNNEI. The variable domain in full, completed from reference TRBV2 and TRBJ2-3, reads EPEVTQTPSHQVTQMGQEVILRCVPISNHLYFYWYRQILGQKVEFLVSFYNNEISEKSEIFDDQFSVERPDGSNFTLKIRSTKLEDSAMYFCASLPDTQYFGPGTRLTVL.

The rearrangement links TRBV28 to TRBJ2-2, with 9 bases that match TRBD2. This CDR3 is built from 14 residues. Trimming took 2 bases from V and 6 from J; bases not matched to a gene: 1. Germline lookup yields CDR1 MDHEN and CDR2 SYDVKM. The CDR3 loop reads CASSLAGGPGELFF. DNA for the CDR3: TGTGCCAGCAGTTTAGCGGGAGGGCCCGGGGAGCTGTTTTTT.

The DNA of the CDR3 is TGTGCCAGCAGCAAAGCCCGGGTCGTCGGGGAGCTGTTTTTT. Translation: CASSKARVVGELFF. The chain links TRBV21-1 to TRBJ2-2; the table's D call TRBD2 went unverified against the DNA. TRBV21-1 represents a pseudogene. The CDR3 length is 14 residues.

The chain recombines TRBV15 with TRBJ2-3, with TRBD2 matching 7 bases. This CDR3 has 16 residues. Germline CDR1 and CDR2: LNHNV and YYDKDF (reference sequence). The V segment lost 0 bases and the J segment 2 bases; nucleotides outside the gene matches: 5. The chain's CDR3 is CATSREEAGYTDTQYF. The CDR3 DNA sequence: TGTGCCACCAGCAGAGAAGAAGCGGGGTACACAGATACGCAGTATTTT.

The V gene is TRBV19, the J gene TRBJ2-5; 7 positions match TRBD1. CDR1 is LNHDA, CDR2 SQIVND, per germline (reference sequence). The V gene end was trimmed by 3 bases and the J gene end by 1 base; junction bases not matched to a gene: 2. CDR3 length: 14 residues. This chain's CDR3 is CASSITGAQETQYF. CDR3 DNA: TGTGCCAGTAGTATCACAGGGGCCCAAGAGACCCAGTACTTC.

This clone showed up just a few times. This chain links TRBV9 with TRBJ1-1; the D gene is possibly TRBD1 (6 bases). Germline V lookup: CDR1 SGDLS, CDR2 YYNGEE. The CDR3 consists of 16 residues. V was pared by 4 bases and J by 0 bases, with 16 bases between. CDR3 sequence: CASSPRTGIMNTEAFF. DNA of the CDR3: TGTGCCAGCAGCCCCCGAACAGGGATCATGAACACTGAAGCTTTCTTT.

The genes are TRBV9 and TRBJ2-7; D not resolved. Per the germline V gene, CDR1 is SGDLS and CDR2 is YYNGEE. V dropped 3 bases and J dropped 2 bases, with 9 bases sitting between them. The CDR3 spans 13 residues. CDR3 bases: TGTGCCAGCAGCGGCGGTCCCACCTACGAGCAGTACTTC. Its translation: CASSGGPTYEQYF.

The chain links TRBV6-6 to TRBJ2-3; D remains unclear. This CDR3 has 13 amino acids. Germline V CDR1 and CDR2: MNHNY, SVGAGI (reference sequence). V gave up 5 bases and J gave up 2 bases, with 8 bases separating them. CDR3 region: CASSRTPTDTQYF. The CDR3 DNA follows: TGTGCCAGCAGTAGGACCCCCACAGATACGCAGTATTTT.

V gene TRBV5-6 combines with J gene TRBJ1-5, with D unclear. V gave up 0 bases and J gave up 1 base, with 8 bases separating them. The CDR3 runs to 15 residues. CDR1 and CDR2 from the germline V gene are SGHDT and YYEEEE. The CDR3 region has the DNA TGTGCCAGCAGCTTGGAGGTAGGGAGCAATCAGCCCCAGCATTTT. Its protein product is CASSLEVGSNQPQHF.

The chain is built from TRBV6-4 and TRBJ2-1; no firm D call. This CDR3 contains 16 residues. The germline gives CDR1 MRHNA, CDR2 SNTAGT. Between the trimmed V and J ends, which lost 2 bases and 2 bases, there was a span of 13 bases. As DNA, the CDR3 is TGTGCCAGCAGTGACACACAACATAGGACCTACAATGAGCAGTTCTTC. This gives the protein CASSDTQHRTYNEQFF.

V is TRBV11-2 and J is TRBJ2-1; 8 bases align to TRBD2. Germline CDR1 is SGHAT and CDR2 is FQNNGV. This CDR3 has 15 residues. The V segment lost 5 bases and the J segment 9 bases; nucleotides outside the gene matches: 12. The CDR3 bases are TGTGCCAGCAGCAAACTAGCCGGGAGGGTTTTTGAGCAGTTCTTC. It translates to CASSKLAGRVFEQFF.

This chain uses TRBV12-5 with TRBJ1-2; 7 nucleotides line up with TRBD1. The ends lost 6 bases at V and 7 bases at J; junction bases unmatched: 20. This CDR3 is built from 17 residues. Germline lookup yields CDR1 LGHNT and CDR2 FRNRAP. The CDR3: CASGYRQGLLKTLGYTF. In nucleotides, the CDR3 is TGTGCTAGTGGCTACAGACAGGGACTGCTTAAGACGCTTGGCTACACCTTC.

The rearrangement links TRBV10-3 to TRBJ2-1; tentative D call: TRBD2 (5 bases). Germline CDR1 is ENHRY and CDR2 is SYGVKD. Trimming took off 2 bases at V and 11 bases at J, with 10 bases between the two ends. The CDR3 is 12 amino acids. CDR3 amino acids: CAISERELKQFF. The CDR3 DNA reads TGTGCCATCAGTGAGAGGGAGTTGAAGCAGTTCTTC.

The chain employs TRBV5-1 and TRBJ1-1; D ambiguous. Germline CDR1 and CDR2: SGHRS and YFSETQ. V shed 4 bases and J shed 4 bases, with 8 bases lying between them. The CDR3 is 12 amino acids. CDR3 amino acids: CASSDIFTEAFF. DNA for the CDR3: TGCGCCAGCAGCGATATTTTCACTGAAGCTTTCTTT.

V is TRBV9 and J is TRBJ2-5; 14 bases are shared with TRBD2. Losses at the gene ends were 3 bases for V and 6 bases for J; bases not matched to a gene: 4. The CDR3 has 15 amino acids. The germline V gene has CDR1 SGDLS and CDR2 YYNGEE. CDR3 amino acids: CASSAGTSGRQTQYF. Here the CDR3 DNA reads TGTGCCAGCAGCGCCGGGACTAGCGGGAGACAGACCCAGTACTTC.

This clone showed up just a few times. In DNA form, the CDR3 reads TGTGCCAGCAGTCCCGGACAGGCCTATAGCTCTGGAAACACCATATATTTT. Translated: CASSPGQAYSSGNTIYF. The chain uses TRBV28 and TRBJ1-3, with 7 positions matching TRBD1. V lost 5 bases, J lost 0 bases, and 10 bases stayed unmatched. The CDR3 is made up of 17 amino acids. The germline V gene encodes CDR1 MDHEN and CDR2 SYDVKM.

The rearrangement joins TRBV27 to TRBJ2-7, with D perhaps TRBD1 (5 bases). Germline loops: CDR1 MNHEY, CDR2 SMNVEV (reference sequence). V was cut by 0 bases and J by 0 bases, with 12 bases left in between. CDR3 size: 16 residues. The CDR3 region has the DNA TGTGCCAGCAGTTTATCGTGGGGCAGGAGCTCCTACGAGCAGTACTTC. This codes for CASSLSWGRSSYEQYF.

The chain is built from TRBV12-2 and TRBJ2-1; the table assigns TRBD2, which was not confirmed against the DNA. TRBV12-2 is labeled a pseudogene. The CDR3 extends over 15 amino acids. The CDR3 here is CASREGLAGVDEQFF. CDR3 DNA: TGTGCAAGTCGCGAAGGACTAGCGGGAGTTGATGAGCAGTTCTTC.